This T cell receptor beta chain was sequenced for a study of CD8 T cells in ankylosing spondylitis. Regarding the study as a whole: In ankylosing spondylitis patients, matched synovial fluid reportedly showed significant enrichment of disease-linked clones. Among TCR beta sequences, a motif of several highly homologous variants appeared characteristic of ankylosing spondylitis blood.

The germline V gene has CDR1 LGHNA and CDR2 YNFKEQ. J lost 2 bases, V lost 3 bases, and 10 bases had no gene match. The CDR3 contains 17 residues. A quantitative 5'-RACE method, one with molecular barcodes, was used to make TCR beta libraries. TCRdb used MiXCR to reprocess the 5' RACE reads, holding one entry per CDR3 protein. The repertoire holds roughly 440,000 distinct CDR3 sequences, with 15% to 20% as singletons. Worth noting for this clonotype: As yet, its antigen is unknown.

The rearrangement uses TRBV4-2 and TRBJ2-7, with 10 bases fitting TRBD1. The clonotype comes from a male donor with ankylosing spondylitis. Sequenced material: blood, either unsorted or a sorted T cell fraction (not recorded which). The CDR3 DNA is TGTGCCAGCAGCCACCCCCGGGGGGACAGGGGAACCTACGAGCAGTACTTC. It encodes CASSHPRGDRGTYEQYF.